A selection of T cell receptor beta chains follows, all from one sample in a study of blood T cell repertoires in COVID-19. Some clones are missing from TCRdb's copy, which holds only in-frame ones; the method was immunoSEQ multiplex PCR. Here the sample spans roughly 50,000 clones, 65% to 90% being singletons. The sequenced material came from peripheral blood. All receptors come from a man aged 70-80 years with acute or convalescent COVID-19. CDR3s include the opening cysteine and the closing phenylalanine or tryptophan. A D gene is named only where the DNA matches it firmly. Clone size, where shown, is once, few, many, or a class for clones that have expanded.

size	V	J	D	CDR3	DNA
.	TRBV5-1	TRBJ1-1	.	CASSPQVTGPTEAFF	TGCGCCAGCAGCCCACAAGTTACAGGGCCCACTGAAGCTTTCTTT
.	TRBV4-3	TRBJ2-2	.	CASSQEVASSSGELFF	TGCGCCAGCAGCCAAGAAGTAGCGAGTTCGTCCGGGGAGCTGTTTTTT
.	TRBV5-1	TRBJ2-1	.	CASSPDSSSYNEQFF	TGCGCCAGCAGCCCGGACAGTAGCTCCTACAATGAGCAGTTCTTC
.	TRBV28	TRBJ2-2	.	CASSSRTGELFF	TGTGCCAGCAGTTCTCGCACCGGGGAGCTGTTTTTT
once	TRBV7-3	TRBJ2-1	TRBD2	CASSPISRGYNEQFF	TGTGCCAGCAGCCCTATCTCGCGGGGGTACAATGAGCAGTTCTTC
.	TRBV10-3	TRBJ1-4	TRBD1	CAISPTGADEKLFF	TGTGCCATCAGTCCCACAGGGGCGGATGAAAAACTGTTTTTT
.	TRBV9	TRBJ1-2	.	CASSVEGRPGQYGYTF	TGTGCCAGCAGCGTAGAGGGACGGCCGGGACAATATGGCTACACCTTC
.	TRBV3-1/TRBV3-2	TRBJ2-3	TRBD2	CASSQWTSGVRSTDTQYF	TGTGCCAGCAGCCAATGGACTAGCGGGGTAAGGAGCACAGATACGCAGTATTTT
.	TRBV6-5	TRBJ2-5	.	CASSLAVQQETQYF	TGTGCCAGCAGCTTAGCGGTACAACAAGAGACCCAGTACTTC
.	TRBV6-2/TRBV6-3	TRBJ2-1	.	CASSWTRGNEQFF	TGTGCCAGCAGTTGGACCAGGGGAAATGAGCAGTTCTTC
.	TRBV9	TRBJ2-2	.	CASSVSVVQAGELFF	TGTGCCAGCAGCGTATCGGTAGTTCAAGCCGGGGAGCTGTTTTTT
once	TRBV11-3	TRBJ2-5	.	CASSLDRETQYF	TGTGCCAGCAGCTTAGATCGGGAGACCCAGTACTTC
.	TRBV19	TRBJ1-6	TRBD1	CASSITGQYGNSPLHF	TGTGCCAGTAGTATCACGGGACAGTATGGGAATTCACCCCTCCACTTT
.	TRBV6-6	TRBJ1-1	.	CASLWKGQNTEAFF	TGTGCCAGCCTCTGGAAGGGGCAAAACACTGAAGCTTTCTTT
once	TRBV7-2	TRBJ1-5	.	CASTSSGQPQHF	TGTGCCAGCACCTCATCCGGTCAGCCCCAGCATTTT
.	TRBV4-1	TRBJ2-6	.	CASSQAAGANVLTF	TGCGCCAGCAGCCAAGCTGCTGGGGCCAACGTCCTGACTTTC
once	TRBV5-1	TRBJ2-3	.	CASSLFNGFTDTQYF	TGCGCCAGCAGCTTGTTTAACGGGTTCACAGATACGCAGTATTTT
.	TRBV6-6	TRBJ1-4	TRBD1	CASSWTGYEKLFF	TGTGCCAGCAGCTGGACAGGGTATGAAAAACTGTTTTTT
.	TRBV7-6	TRBJ2-5	TRBD2	CASSFEAGTSMETQYF	TGTGCCAGCAGCTTCGAGGCCGGGACTAGTATGGAGACCCAGTACTTC
.	TRBV5-1	TRBJ2-2	.	CASSLDLNTGELFF	TGCGCCAGCAGCTTGGATCTGAACACCGGGGAGCTGTTTTTT
.	TRBV10-1	TRBJ2-1	.	CASSESPLSYNEQFF	TGCGCCAGCAGTGAGTCCCCCCTTTCCTACAATGAGCAGTTCTTC
.	TRBV19	TRBJ1-1	.	CASSLDEWTEAFF	TGTGCCAGTAGTCTCGATGAGTGGACTGAAGCTTTCTTT
.	TRBV5-8	TRBJ1-5	TRBD1	CASSLGDRDQPQHF	TGTGCCAGCAGCTTGGGAGACAGGGATCAGCCCCAGCATTTT
.	TRBV19	TRBJ1-6	.	CGPSRRRDPNYNSPLHF	TGTGGCCCCTCCAGGCGCCGGGATCCAAACTATAATTCACCCCTCCACTTT
.	TRBV5-4	TRBJ2-1	.	CASSKDWNEQFF	TGTGCCAGCAGCAAGGACTGGAATGAGCAGTTCTTC
once	TRBV6-4	TRBJ1-6	.	CASSARTTINSPLHF	TGTGCCAGCAGTGCCCGGACAACTATTAATTCACCCCTCCACTTT
.	TRBV27	TRBJ1-5	.	CASSSSLTGQPQHF	TGTGCCAGCAGTTCCTCTCTGACCGGGCAGCCCCAGCATTTT
.	TRBV4-3	TRBJ1-2	.	CASSPSGGVNYGYTF	TGCGCCAGCAGCCCTAGCGGGGGGGTTAACTATGGCTACACCTTC
.	TRBV7-3	TRBJ2-3	.	CASSPFEARTDTQYF	TGTGCCAGCAGCCCCTTCGAAGCCCGCACAGATACGCAGTATTTT
.	TRBV20-1	TRBJ1-5	.	CSASRGVVWQPQHF	TGCAGTGCTAGTCGGGGGGTAGTTTGGCAGCCCCAGCATTTT
.	TRBV12-3/TRBV12-4	TRBJ1-2	.	CASSSGGWGGYTF	TGTGCCAGCAGTTCGGGGGGCTGGGGAGGCTACACCTTC
.	TRBV28	TRBJ1-2	TRBD1	CASSSQGAYYGYTF	TGTGCCAGCAGTTCCCAGGGGGCGTACTATGGCTACACCTTC
.	TRBV11-3	TRBJ1-1	TRBD1	CASSLDSGGGTEAFF	TGTGCCAGCAGCTTGGACTCAGGGGGAGGCACTGAAGCTTTCTTT
.	TRBV6-6	TRBJ2-2	.	CASSLDRNTGELFF	TGTGCCAGCAGTTTGGACAGGAACACCGGGGAGCTGTTTTTT
.	TRBV6-1	TRBJ2-7	TRBD2	CASSAVSSGASYEQYF	TGTGCCAGCAGTGCCGTCTCGAGCGGGGCATCCTACGAGCAGTACTTC
.	TRBV14	TRBJ2-1	.	CASTDHSGEQFF	TGTGCCAGCACCGATCACAGTGGTGAGCAGTTCTTC
.	TRBV7-2	TRBJ1-5	.	CASSSQQGNNQPQHF	TGTGCCAGCAGCTCGCAACAGGGAAACAATCAGCCCCAGCATTTT
once	TRBV5-1	TRBJ2-1	TRBD2	CASKGTSLTNEQFF	TGCGCCAGCAAAGGGACTAGCCTCACGAATGAGCAGTTCTTC
once	TRBV6-5	TRBJ2-2	.	CASRRRQGNTGELFF	TGTGCCAGCAGACGAAGGCAGGGTAACACCGGGGAGCTGTTTTTT
.	TRBV12-5	TRBJ2-3	TRBD1	CASGKQGAEDTQYF	TGTGCTAGTGGAAAACAGGGGGCAGAAGATACGCAGTATTTT
few	TRBV5-1	TRBJ2-3	TRBD2	CASSLRRESLGTQYF	TGCGCCAGCAGCTTGAGGCGGGAGTCCTTGGGTACGCAGTATTTT
.	TRBV14	TRBJ2-2	.	CASSQQTTGELFF	TGTGCCAGCAGCCAGCAAACTACCGGGGAGCTGTTTTTT
.	TRBV15	TRBJ1-2	.	CATSTMVGRVNGYTF	TGTGCCACCAGCACCATGGTGGGCAGGGTCAATGGCTACACCTTC
.	TRBV4-2	TRBJ1-4	.	CASSQDGGGPNRELFF	TGTGCCAGCAGCCAAGATGGGGGGGGGCCGAATAGGGAACTGTTTTTT
.	TRBV5-6	TRBJ2-1	TRBD1	CASSEDRGAFYNEQFF	TGTGCCAGCAGCGAGGACAGGGGAGCGTTCTACAATGAGCAGTTCTTC
.	TRBV6-6	TRBJ2-7	TRBD1	CASSPTRDRVHEQYF	TGTGCCAGCAGTCCCACGCGGGACAGGGTCCACGAGCAGTACTTC
.	TRBV3-1/TRBV3-2	TRBJ2-3	.	CASSQGLVHTDTQYF	TGTGCCAGCAGCCAAGGACTAGTTCATACAGATACGCAGTATTTT
.	TRBV5-8	TRBJ1-3	TRBD1	CASSRDRGSALSGNTIYF	TGTGCCAGCAGCAGGGACAGGGGATCGGCCCTCTCTGGAAACACCATATATTTT
.	TRBV7-2	TRBJ2-3	TRBD2	CASSLREASTYTQYF	TGTGCCAGCAGCTTACGGGAGGCCAGCACTTATACGCAGTATTTT
.	TRBV7-9	TRBJ2-1	TRBD2	CASSRPQTSRSHEQFF	TGTGCCAGCAGCCGGCCCCAGACTAGCAGATCCCATGAGCAGTTCTTC
.	TRBV29-1	TRBJ1-1	.	CSTEMNTEAFF	TGCTCGACAGAAATGAACACTGAAGCTTTCTTT
.	TRBV4-2	TRBJ1-3	.	CASSQGTTGNTIYF	TGTGCCAGCAGCCAAGGGACTACCGGAAACACCATATATTTT
.	TRBV3-1/TRBV3-2	TRBJ2-1	TRBD2	CASSQDWSGLAGNNEQFF	TGTGCCAGCAGCCAAGATTGGTCGGGACTAGCGGGAAACAATGAGCAGTTCTTC
.	TRBV30	TRBJ1-5	.	CAWSEGGNQPQHF	TGTGCCTGGAGTGAGGGGGGCAATCAGCCCCAGCATTTT
.	TRBV6-6	TRBJ1-5	TRBD1	CASSRGTVNQPQHF	TGTGCCAGCAGCCGGGGGACAGTCAATCAGCCCCAGCATTTT
.	TRBV7-2	TRBJ2-2	TRBD2	CASSPLTTGRGTGELFF	TGTGCCAGCAGCCCCCTTACGACGGGGCGGGGGACCGGGGAGCTGTTTTTT
.	TRBV5-1	TRBJ2-1	.	CASSLPRDSFHNEQFF	TGCGCCAGCAGCTTGCCGCGGGACTCCTTCCACAATGAGCAGTTCTTC
.	TRBV6-5	TRBJ1-1	TRBD1	CASRQGVTEAFF	TGTGCCAGCAGGCAGGGGGTGACTGAAGCTTTCTTT
.	TRBV5-1	TRBJ2-5	.	CASSIPGLQETQYF	TGCGCCAGCAGCATCCCGGGGTTACAGGAGACCCAGTACTTC